The T cell receptor beta chain under discussion was sequenced for a study of blood T cell repertoires in COVID-19. The CDR3 consists of 12 residues. Between the trimmed V and J ends, which lost 8 bases and 4 bases, there was a span of 11 bases. Looked up from germline, CDR1 is KGHSH and CDR2 is LQKENI. Produced via immunoSEQ multiplex PCR; TCRdb's table is partial and in-frame only. The table records under 300,000 clones, approximately 79% of them present only once. The origin of this receptor is a woman aged 80 or older with active or convalescent COVID-19. V gene TRBV18 combines with J gene TRBJ2-5; D not resolved. Sequencing was performed on peripheral blood. The CDR3 spells CASKLTGETQYF. CDR3 sequence (DNA): TGTGCCAGCAAGTTAACTGGAGAGACCCAGTACTTC.